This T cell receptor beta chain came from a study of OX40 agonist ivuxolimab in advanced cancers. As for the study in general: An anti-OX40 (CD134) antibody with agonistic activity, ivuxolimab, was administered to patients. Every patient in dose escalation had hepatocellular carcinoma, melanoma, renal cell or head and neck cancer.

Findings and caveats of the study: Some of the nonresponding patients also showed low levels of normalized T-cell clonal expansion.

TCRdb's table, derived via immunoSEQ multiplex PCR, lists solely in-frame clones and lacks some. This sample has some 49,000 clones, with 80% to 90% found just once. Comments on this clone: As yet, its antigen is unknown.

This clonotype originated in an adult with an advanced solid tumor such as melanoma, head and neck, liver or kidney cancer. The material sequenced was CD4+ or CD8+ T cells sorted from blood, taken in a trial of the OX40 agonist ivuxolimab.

CDR3 loop: CASSPRDRDYEQYF. The CDR3 DNA sequence: TGTGCCAGCAGCCCCCGGGACAGGGACTACGAGCAGTACTTC. The gene calls are TRBV7-9 and TRBJ2-7; 9 nucleotides align to TRBD1. Per the germline V gene, CDR1 is SEHNR and CDR2 is FQNEAQ (reference sequence). This CDR3 contains 14 residues. V trimming: 5 bases; J trimming: 3 bases; junction bases outside the gene matches: 5.